Given below is one T cell receptor (beta chain) in context. This clone was recorded a few times. No antigen is known for it. No base-level quality is on record; no much larger clone is a single base apart. The sample originates from a study of CD8 T cell repertoires and HIV-1 epitope variants (dated by TCRdb to the early 2020s). About the full investigation: Twenty-five peptides representing autologous and known Gag and Nef epitope variants were each used to stimulate T cells in separate culture wells. Among the control conditions were a peptide pool of CMV, EBV and flu, the Ebola AY9 epitope serving as a negative control, and a well with no peptide. Three Gag epitope families and Nef HW9 and YT9 were included among the tested epitopes. T cells were enriched using the EasySep Human T Cell Enrichment Kit and then co-cultured with an equal number of autologous T cell-negative cells acting as antigen-presenting cells. For around 10 days the cultures were kept in IMDM with gentamicin, and on days 3 and 7 half of the media was changed with IL-2, IL-7 and IL-15 added. An aliquot of 1M T cells was set aside as an uncultured baseline condition, separate from the approximately 80 T cell cultures. A total of approximately 77 T cell cultures were run, with each culture condition performed in triplicate except for one peptide, which was performed in duplicate. The investigation overall reported the following: Under ten antigen-specific TCR beta clonotypes were identified, and about six of them appeared cross-reactive for autologous or known escape epitope variants. Several clonotypes recognized the Nef KF9 family and one the HW9 family, with no responses to the TAALDMSHF plasma variant. The assay identified only TCR beta chains and indicated proliferation in response to antigen, without indicating T cell function or cytokine profile.

The EasySep Human CD8+ T Cell Enrichment Kit was used on day 10 to isolate CD8+ T cells from every culture. The CDR3 measures 12 amino acids from cysteine to phenylalanine. Solely the CDR3 DNA is kept, with 36 bases framed from the first base. CDR1 and CDR2 were assigned from the germline V gene as MDHEN and SYDVKM. At the junction V is shortened by 10 bases and J by 5 bases; bases outside the gene matches: 8. The immunoSEQ platform was used to sequence TCR beta CDR3 regions at survey depth. The QIAamp DNA micro kit was used to extract genomic DNA from every cultured and uncultured CD8+ T cell population. The original methods were these. Samples with fewer than 5,000 productive reads were excluded, which removed about 7% of the roughly 80 HIV peptide-stimulated cultures. Sequences were trimmed to CDR3 by a MANAFEST web app, and nonproductive sequences, CDR3s under 5 amino acids, and sequences not starting with C or ending with F/W were removed. To count as antigen-specific, a clonotype had to be expanded in at least 2 of 3 replicates compared with the no-peptide control at FDR 0.01, and only within one epitope family. In addition, a specific clonotype needed a frequency at least fivefold higher than in wells stimulated with peptides from other epitope families. The immuneACCESS repertoire file appears here via TCRdb, limited to in-frame rearrangements. These files lack a portion of the clones; in checked studies, under half of the deficit traces to unresolved V genes, and the cause of the others is not known. The V and J calls and clone size are taken from that table; D and trimming were inferred from the DNA. The sample table lists under 100,000 clones, just under 75% of them with a count of one. About a quarter of the sample is held by the ten biggest clonotypes.

This TCR was recovered from a male donor with HIV. This sequence uses TRBV28 and TRBJ2-7; 7 junctional bases match TRBD1. Specimen: uncultured baseline CD8+ T cells from peripheral blood mononuclear cells (PBMCs). The nucleotides read TGTGCCACCGTCGGGACAGCCAACGAGCAGTACTTC. Its protein reads: CATVGTANEQYF.